Following are 16 T cell receptor beta chains from one sample sequenced in a study of CD8+ T cells in alopecia areata. Isolated RNA was reverse transcribed into cDNA used as the sequencing template. Assay: immunoSEQ multiplex PCR; the TCRdb copy retains only in-frame clones and omits some. The sample has a few hundred thousand clones; roughly three fifths are singletons. The sequencing sample was made of CD8+ T cells sorted from blood. The receptors stem from a human donor in good health.

This clone was detected only a few times. CDR3 nucleotides: TGTGCCAGCAGCCTCGGGACAGGGGGTGAAAAACTGTTTTTT. Translating it yields CASSLGTGGEKLFF. V usage is TRBV13 and J usage is TRBJ1-4; TRBD1 matches at 11 bases. The CDR3 extends over 14 amino acids. Germline CDR1 PRHDT, CDR2 FYEKMQ (reference sequence). V lost 5 bases, J lost 7 bases, and 3 bases stayed unmatched.

Comment on this clone: The same CDR3 also results from other DNA sequences found in this sample. The V call is TRBV4-1, the J call TRBJ1-2; D is uncertain. V was clipped by 1 base and J by 2 bases, with 2 bases between them. In germline, CDR1 is MGHRA, CDR2 YSYEKL. The CDR3 consists of 12 residues. The CDR3 DNA reads TGCGCCAGCAGCCAAGGCAACTATGGCTACACCTTC. Its protein is CASSQGNYGYTF.

V gene TRBV30 combines with J gene TRBJ1-5; D might be TRBD1 (6 bases). The CDR3 is 15 amino acids. The V gene's germline CDR1 is GTSNPN and CDR2 SVGIG (reference sequence). Trimming cost V 0 bases and J 4 bases, with 13 bases left between them. In nucleotides, the CDR3 is TGTGCCTGGAGTGTAATGGGGGCGCGGAATCAGCCCCAGCATTTT. This encodes CAWSVMGARNQPQHF.

The J gene is TRBJ2-7, the V gene TRBV5-1; 7 nucleotides align to TRBD1. The V gene end was trimmed by 5 bases and the J gene end by 1 base; junction bases not matched to a gene: 6. Germline V CDR1 and CDR2: SGHRS, YFSETQ. This CDR3 spans 14 amino acids. In DNA, the CDR3 is TGCGCCAGCAGATGGGGGACAGAATCCTACGAGCAGTACTTC. Its translation: CASRWGTESYEQYF. The full variable domain, its missing parts supplied by reference TRBV5-1 and TRBJ2-7, is KAGVTQTPRYLIKTRGQQVTLSCSPISGHRSVSWYQQTPGQGLQFLFEYFSETQRNKGNFPGRFSGRQFSNSRSEMNVSTLELGDSALYLCASRWGTESYEQYFGPGTRLTVT.

V and J are TRBV15 and TRBJ1-2; no firm D call. The CDR3 contains 13 residues. CDR1 and CDR2 from the germline V gene are LNHNV and YYDKDF (reference sequence). Deletions cut 1 base from V and 8 bases from J, with 11 bases between. CDR3: CATSRVAGGGYTF. CDR3 nucleotides: TGTGCCACCAGCAGAGTAGCGGGTGGAGGCTACACCTTC.

This chain connects TRBV27 to TRBJ2-7, with 10 bases aligning to TRBD1. The germline gives CDR1 MNHEY, CDR2 SMNVEV (reference sequence). Trimming took 5 bases from V and 3 from J; bases not matched to a gene: 7. The CDR3 extends over 15 amino acids. CDR3 bases: TGTGCCAGCAGTAAGCCCCGGGACAGGGGCTACGAGCAGTACTTC. Translation: CASSKPRDRGYEQYF.

In its sample, this clone was seen a few times. The chain couples TRBV19 to TRBJ2-3; 9 bases align to TRBD2. Germline V gene data show CDR1 as LNHDA and CDR2 as SQIVND (reference sequence). The length of the CDR3 is 15 residues. The junction had 5 bases not matched to a gene; V was cut back by 5 bases and J by 2 bases. Here the CDR3 DNA reads TGTGCCAGTAGTTGGGCTAGCGGGGACACAGATACGCAGTATTTT. As protein: CASSWASGDTDTQYF.

As DNA, the CDR3 is TGTGCCACCAGCAGCTCCTCCTTGGGCCAAGAGACCCAGTACTTC. Translated, it gives CATSSSSLGQETQYF. This sequence joins TRBV15 and TRBJ2-5; D unresolved. The CDR3 extends over 15 amino acids. Per the germline V gene, CDR1 is LNHNV and CDR2 is YYDKDF (reference sequence). The V end lost 3 bases, the J end lost 1 base, and 12 bases lay between the germline ends.

This chain links TRBV5-6 with TRBJ2-7, with 7 bases fitting TRBD1. J gave up 2 bases and V 4 bases, and 6 bases lay outside the gene matches. Germline assignment: CDR1 SGHDT and CDR2 YYEEEE. CDR3 size: 14 residues. CDR3 coding DNA: TGTGCCAGCAGCCCGACAGGGAATGCCTACGAGCAGTACTTC. It encodes CASSPTGNAYEQYF.

This clone was picked up a small number of times. V gene TRBV10-3 combines with J gene TRBJ1-6; TRBD1 might be the D (5 bases). Germline CDR1 and CDR2: ENHRY and SYGVKD. The CDR3 totals 15 residues. Trimming stripped 11 bases from V and 7 bases from J, with 21 bases between. The CDR3: CASRTGGSVNSPLHF. DNA of the CDR3: TGTGCCTCTAGAACGGGGGGATCAGTAAATTCACCCCTCCACTTT.

The rearrangement uses TRBV13 and TRBJ2-3; D gene uncertain. Trimming removed 5 bases at V and 2 bases at J, with 5 bases between. CDR3 length equals 12 residues. CDR1 is PRHDT, CDR2 FYEKMQ, per germline (reference sequence). This CDR3 is CASSGNTDTQYF. Here the CDR3 DNA reads TGTGCCAGCAGCGGGAACACAGATACGCAGTATTTT. The variable domain in full, with the rest retrieved from reference TRBV13 and TRBJ2-3, is AAGVIQSPRHLIKEKRETATLKCYPIPRHDTVYWYQQGPGQDPQFLISFYEKMQSDKGSIPDRFSAQQFSDYHSELNMSSLELGDSALYFCASSGNTDTQYFGPGTRLTVL.

The chain combines TRBV7-9 with TRBJ2-3; D is unclear. CDR1 is SEHNR, CDR2 FQNEAQ, per germline (reference sequence). V was pared by 8 bases and J by 5 bases, with 8 bases between. The CDR3 extends over 11 amino acids. CDR3 protein: CASRDRDTQYF. The CDR3 bases are TGTGCCAGCCGCGATCGAGATACGCAGTATTTT.

The chain employs TRBV13 and TRBJ2-4; 7 positions match TRBD2. The germline V gene encodes CDR1 PRHDT and CDR2 FYEKMQ (reference sequence). With 2 bases clipped from V and 3 bases from J, the junction kept 4 bases outside the gene matches. The CDR3 is 15 residues long. The CDR3 DNA reads as TGTGCCAGCAGCTTATCGGGCGGGGGCAAAAACATTCAGTACTTC. This sequence encodes CASSLSGGGKNIQYF.

Only one count was recorded for this clone. The chain links TRBV9 to TRBJ2-1; the D gene is possibly TRBD1 (5 bases). This CDR3 comprises 15 residues. Germline V gene sequence: CDR1 SGDLS, CDR2 YYNGEE. Trimming left V 3 bases short and J 0 bases short, with 10 bases between. The CDR3 nucleotides read TGTGCCAGCAGCGGGGGCCTGTACTCCTACAATGAGCAGTTCTTC. It translates to CASSGGLYSYNEQFF.

V gene TRBV27 combines with J gene TRBJ2-7, with 7 bases matching TRBD1. Germline V gives CDR1 MNHEY, CDR2 SMNVEV (reference sequence). The CDR3 contains 14 residues. Trimming took 3 bases from V and 2 from J; bases not matched to a gene: 4. The CDR3 region is CASSLTGTTYEQYF. DNA of the CDR3: TGTGCCAGCAGTTTGACAGGGACCACCTACGAGCAGTACTTC.

The rearrangement uses TRBV5-1 and TRBJ1-2; perhaps TRBD1 as D (5 bases). This CDR3 spans 16 amino acids. V was trimmed by 0 bases and J by 8 bases, leaving 20 bases between them. Germline V gene sequence: CDR1 SGHRS, CDR2 YFSETQ. CDR3 nucleotide sequence: TGCGCCAGCAGCTTGGCCGGGGGAATGGTCGGGTCCGGCTACACCTTC. Amino acid sequence: CASSLAGGMVGSGYTF.